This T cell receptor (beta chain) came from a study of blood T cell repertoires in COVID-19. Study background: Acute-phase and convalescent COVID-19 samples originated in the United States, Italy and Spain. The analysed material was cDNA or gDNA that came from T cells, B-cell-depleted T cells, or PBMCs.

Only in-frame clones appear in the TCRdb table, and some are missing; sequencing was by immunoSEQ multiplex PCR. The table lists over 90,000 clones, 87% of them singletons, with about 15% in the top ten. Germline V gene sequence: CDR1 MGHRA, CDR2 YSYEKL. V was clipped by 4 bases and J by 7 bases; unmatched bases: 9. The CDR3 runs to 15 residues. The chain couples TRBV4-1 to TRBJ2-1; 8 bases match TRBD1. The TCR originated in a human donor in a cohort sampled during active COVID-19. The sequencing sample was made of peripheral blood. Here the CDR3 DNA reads TGCGCCAGCAGCCTACGAGGGACAGGTATGAATGAGCAGTTCTTC. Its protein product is CASSLRGTGMNEQFF.